This TCR beta chain was recovered during a study of T cell responses to AZD1222 COVID-19 vaccine. Sequencing was performed with immunoSEQ multiplex PCR; in TCRdb, only in-frame clones are kept and a portion is missing. In the table there are 150,000 to 180,000 clones, approximately 90% of which are singletons. This CDR3 region has 16 residues. Note on this clone: The antigen remains undetermined.

Study-wide points: White British ancestry dominated among donors, who included more females, and clonal diversity was possibly underestimated. CD4 TCRs covered the whole spike, strongest at regions 160-218 and 743-854. After two AZD1222 doses, spike-specific TCR breadth and depth rose versus day 0.

Specimen: peripheral blood, collected after recovery from COVID-19. The origin of this receptor is an adult who had recovered from COVID-19. The V and J genes are TRBV12-2 and TRBJ2-3; the tabulated D call, TRBD1, remains unverified against the DNA. TRBV12-2 is marked as a pseudogene. Here the CDR3 reads CASRFPWTASTDTQYF. The CDR3 DNA reads TGTGCAAGTCGCTTTCCCTGGACAGCTAGCACAGATACGCAGTATTTT.